These T cell receptor beta chains were read from a single sample in a study of CD8+ T cells in alopecia areata. TCRdb's copy holds only in-frame clones and misses some; the assay was immunoSEQ multiplex PCR. The sample records tens of thousands of clones, just over 45% being singletons. Source: CD8+ T cells sorted from blood, taken at roughly week 36, from a patient treated with tofacitinib. These receptors originate from a human donor with alopecia areata. CDR3s include the opening cysteine and the closing phenylalanine or tryptophan. Fields, in order: J gene, clone size, V gene, D gene, CDR3 DNA, CDR3 protein. A D gene is named only where the DNA matches it firmly. Clone size, where shown, is once, few, many, or a class for clones that have expanded.

J: TRBJ1-1; size: few; V: TRBV16; D: NA; DNA: TGTGCCAGCAGCCTAAAGTATGAAGCTTTCTTT; CDR3: CASSLKYEAFF
J: TRBJ2-1; size: few; V: TRBV29-1; D: NA; DNA: TGCAGCGCAGAGGGGCACTTATACAATGAGCAGTTCTTC; CDR3: CSAEGHLYNEQFF
J: TRBJ2-7; size: NA; V: TRBV9; D: TRBD2; DNA: TGTGCCAGCAGCGAAGGACTAGCGGGAACCTTAGCCGAGCAGTACTTC; CDR3: CASSEGLAGTLAEQYF
J: TRBJ2-4; size: NA; V: TRBV6-5; D: NA; DNA: TGTGCCAGCATTTCCAAAAACATTCAGTACTTC; CDR3: CASISKNIQYF
J: TRBJ2-7; size: NA; V: TRBV5-1; D: TRBD2; DNA: TGCGCCAGCGGAAAGACTAGCGGGAGAACGGAGCAGTACTTC; CDR3: CASGKTSGRTEQYF
J: TRBJ1-4; size: few; V: TRBV4-2; D: NA; DNA: TGTGCCAGCAGCCCCTTAGGCAGGGAGGGTACGACTAATGAAAAACTGTTTTTT; CDR3: CASSPLGREGTTNEKLFF
J: TRBJ2-2; size: few; V: TRBV29-1; D: TRBD1; DNA: TGCAGCGTCTACGGGACAGGGGAAGCGGCGGACACCGGGGAGCTGTTTTTT; CDR3: CSVYGTGEAADTGELFF
J: TRBJ1-2; size: many; V: TRBV29-1; D: TRBD1; DNA: TGCAGCGTAGGAGGTCAGGGGGCCTCTGGCTACACCTTC; CDR3: CSVGGQGASGYTF
J: TRBJ1-5; size: many; V: TRBV19; D: NA; DNA: TGTGCCAGTAGTATAGCCACGGTAGGCAATCAGCCCCAGCATTTT; CDR3: CASSIATVGNQPQHF
J: TRBJ2-1; size: NA; V: TRBV4-1; D: TRBD2; DNA: TGCGCCAGCAGCCAAGTGGCGGGAGGTACCTACAATGAGCAGTTCTTC; CDR3: CASSQVAGGTYNEQFF
J: TRBJ2-7; size: NA; V: TRBV27; D: TRBD2; DNA: TGTGCCAGCAAAAGACTAGCGGGACACTACGAGCAGTACTTC; CDR3: CASKRLAGHYEQYF
J: TRBJ2-2; size: few; V: TRBV28; D: TRBD2; DNA: TGTGCCAGCAGTTTATTGGTCGCGGGAGCCGGGGAGCTGTTTTTT; CDR3: CASSLLVAGAGELFF
J: TRBJ2-2; size: few; V: TRBV30; D: TRBD2; DNA: TGTGCCTGCTTAGGGAGGGCTATTCGATCCGGGGAGCTGTTTTTT; CDR3: CACLGRAIRSGELFF
J: TRBJ2-1; size: NA; V: TRBV9; D: NA; DNA: TGTGCCAGCAGCGTAGACGGGATGACTTACAATGAGCAGTTCTTC; CDR3: CASSVDGMTYNEQFF
J: TRBJ2-3; size: NA; V: TRBV7-9; D: NA; DNA: TGTGCCAGCAGCTTTGGCACAGATACGCAGTATTTT; CDR3: CASSFGTDTQYF
J: TRBJ2-3; size: NA; V: TRBV13; D: TRBD1; DNA: TGTGCCAGCAGCCCATACACAGGGGGAGATACGCAGTATTTT; CDR3: CASSPYTGGDTQYF
J: TRBJ2-1; size: NA; V: TRBV13; D: TRBD2; DNA: TGTGCCAGCAGCGCCGAGGGACTAGCGGGATCCTACAATGAGCAGTTCTTC; CDR3: CASSAEGLAGSYNEQFF
J: TRBJ2-1; size: NA; V: TRBV10-3; D: NA; DNA: TGTGCCATCACTCTAGAACAGGGATCCTACAATGAGCAGTTCTTC; CDR3: CAITLEQGSYNEQFF
J: TRBJ2-7; size: few; V: TRBV10-3; D: NA; DNA: TGTGCCATCAGTGGGCCCCAGGACAGTACCTACGAGCAGTACTTC; CDR3: CAISGPQDSTYEQYF
J: TRBJ2-7; size: NA; V: TRBV10-3; D: NA; DNA: TGTGCCATCAGTGAGTCGTTTGCCGAGCAGTACTTC; CDR3: CAISESFAEQYF
J: TRBJ2-1; size: NA; V: TRBV28; D: NA; DNA: TGTGCCAGCAGTTTAAGAAGGGGATCCTACAATGAGCAGTTCTTC; CDR3: CASSLRRGSYNEQFF
J: TRBJ1-2; size: NA; V: TRBV6-5; D: NA; DNA: TGTGCCAGCAGAGGGACGGATACTAACTATGGCTACACCTTC; CDR3: CASRGTDTNYGYTF
J: TRBJ2-3; size: few; V: TRBV29-1; D: NA; DNA: TGCAGCGTTGAAGATCGATACGGGGGCAGCGGCACAGATACGCAGTATTTT; CDR3: CSVEDRYGGSGTDTQYF
J: TRBJ1-1; size: many; V: TRBV9; D: NA; DNA: TGTGCCAGCAGCGAAGGTAGGGGTGGCACTGAAGCTTTCTTT; CDR3: CASSEGRGGTEAFF
J: TRBJ2-7; size: NA; V: TRBV4-1; D: TRBD2; DNA: TGCGCCAGCAGCCAAACTAGCGCTAGAAAGCAGTACTTC; CDR3: CASSQTSARKQYF
J: TRBJ2-7; size: many; V: TRBV7-9; D: TRBD1; DNA: TGTGCCAGCAGCCAAGTAGCCCTCGGGACAGGGGGTTTGGGGCAGTACTTC; CDR3: CASSQVALGTGGLGQYF
J: TRBJ2-1; size: NA; V: TRBV7-8; D: TRBD2; DNA: TGTGCCAGCACCCCAGGAGCGGGAGCCTACAATGAGCAGTTCTTC; CDR3: CASTPGAGAYNEQFF
J: TRBJ2-7; size: NA; V: TRBV9; D: TRBD2; DNA: TGTGCCAGCAGCGGTAGCGGGGGCTACGAGCAGTACTTC; CDR3: CASSGSGGYEQYF
J: TRBJ2-2; size: few; V: TRBV29-1; D: NA; DNA: TGCAGCGTTGACTCAGTCACCGGGGAGCTGTTTTTT; CDR3: CSVDSVTGELFF
J: TRBJ2-7; size: NA; V: TRBV13; D: TRBD1; DNA: TGTGCCAGCAGTCCGTCAGGGACAGGGTATCCATACGAGCAGTACTTC; CDR3: CASSPSGTGYPYEQYF
J: TRBJ2-5; size: NA; V: TRBV7-9; D: TRBD1; DNA: TGTGCCAGCAGCGGTCCAGGGGGTTCGGTGGAGACCCAGTACTTC; CDR3: CASSGPGGSVETQYF
J: TRBJ2-5; size: NA; V: TRBV28; D: NA; DNA: TGTGCCAGCAGTTTAACCCCCCCCGGGGGCCAAGAGACCCAGTACTTC; CDR3: CASSLTPPGGQETQYF
J: TRBJ1-2; size: NA; V: TRBV23-1; D: NA; DNA: TGCGCCAGCAGTCAATTTGGGAGGCGGACAATCTTCTATGGCTACACCTTC; CDR3: CASSQFGRRTIFYGYTF
J: TRBJ2-5; size: NA; V: TRBV27; D: NA; DNA: TGTGCCAGCAGTCGAACAGGGAGGCTCGGAGAGACCCAGTACTTC; CDR3: CASSRTGRLGETQYF
J: TRBJ1-1; size: NA; V: TRBV19; D: NA; DNA: TGTGCCAGTACCGCAACAGTTTCTGAAGCTTTCTTT; CDR3: CASTATVSEAFF
J: TRBJ2-7; size: NA; V: TRBV29-1; D: NA; DNA: TGCAGCGTTGTTAGCAGGGGCTCCTACGAGCAGTACTTC; CDR3: CSVVSRGSYEQYF
J: TRBJ2-1; size: few; V: TRBV29-1; D: NA; DNA: TGCAGCGTTGGGGGTTGGCAGGGCAATGAGCAGTTCTTC; CDR3: CSVGGWQGNEQFF
J: TRBJ2-5; size: few; V: TRBV10-3; D: NA; DNA: TGTGCCATCAGTAGTGGAGCGGACCAAGAGACCCAGTACTTC; CDR3: CAISSGADQETQYF
J: TRBJ1-2; size: few; V: TRBV9; D: NA; DNA: TGTGCCAGCAGCTCATACTATGGCTACACCTTC; CDR3: CASSSYYGYTF
J: TRBJ2-1; size: NA; V: TRBV18; D: NA; DNA: TGTGCCAGCTCGCCCCAGGGGTCCACCTACAATGAGCAGTTCTTC; CDR3: CASSPQGSTYNEQFF
J: TRBJ2-7; size: NA; V: TRBV29-1; D: NA; DNA: TGCAGCGTTGGGGGCAGGTCCTACGAGCAGTACTTC; CDR3: CSVGGRSYEQYF
J: TRBJ1-5; size: NA; V: TRBV7-9; D: TRBD1; DNA: TGTGCCAGCAGCCCCTTTGAGGAGACAGGGGATCAGCCCCAGCATTTT; CDR3: CASSPFEETGDQPQHF
J: TRBJ2-1; size: NA; V: TRBV19; D: NA; DNA: TGTGCCAGTAGTATAGAGGGAATCATCAGCTCCTACAATGAGCAGTTCTTC; CDR3: CASSIEGIISSYNEQFF
J: TRBJ2-3; size: few; V: TRBV15; D: NA; DNA: TGTGCCACCAGCAGATTACCGGGACACGGCTTCGCAGATACGCAGTATTTT; CDR3: CATSRLPGHGFADTQYF
J: TRBJ2-7; size: NA; V: TRBV27; D: TRBD2; DNA: TGTGCCAGCAGCCTCCGCGGGGGTTCCTACGAGCAGTACTTC; CDR3: CASSLRGGSYEQYF
J: TRBJ1-3; size: NA; V: TRBV30; D: NA; DNA: TGTGCCTGGCTCGCTAACACCATATATTTT; CDR3: CAWLANTIYF
J: TRBJ2-7; size: NA; V: TRBV25-1; D: NA; DNA: TGTGCCAGCAGTGAACAAGGCAGGGCGTACGAGCAGTACTTC; CDR3: CASSEQGRAYEQYF
J: TRBJ2-5; size: NA; V: TRBV10-3; D: NA; DNA: TGTGCCATCAGTGAGCAGGGGCAGCAAGAGACCCAGTACTTC; CDR3: CAISEQGQQETQYF
J: TRBJ2-7; size: few; V: TRBV25-1; D: NA; DNA: TGTGCCAGCGTGAGGGCGAGCTCCTACGAGCAGTACTTC; CDR3: CASVRASSYEQYF
J: TRBJ2-3; size: NA; V: TRBV7-9; D: TRBD1; DNA: TGTGCCAGCAGCTTAGTAGTTTGGGACAGGGAAAGCACAGATACGCAGTATTTT; CDR3: CASSLVVWDRESTDTQYF
J: TRBJ2-7; size: NA; V: TRBV28; D: NA; DNA: TGTGCCAGCGGACCCCGACTCTACGAGCAGTACTTC; CDR3: CASGPRLYEQYF
J: TRBJ2-7; size: NA; V: TRBV6-6; D: NA; DNA: TGTGCCAGCAGTTACGGAAGGGCGGAGAATTACTTC; CDR3: CASSYGRAENYF
J: TRBJ1-1; size: NA; V: TRBV29-1; D: NA; DNA: TGCAGCGTTAGGGTTGGCACTGAAGCTTTCTTT; CDR3: CSVRVGTEAFF
J: TRBJ1-2; size: few; V: TRBV29-1; D: NA; DNA: TGCAGCGTTGAAAAACCAGGGTCCGATGGCTACACCTTC; CDR3: CSVEKPGSDGYTF